A single TCR beta chain is shown here with its context. The V gene's germline CDR1 is SQVTM and CDR2 ANQGSEA. V lost 7 bases, J lost 5 bases, and 7 bases stayed unmatched. The length of the CDR3 is 13 residues. The entry originates in a study of blood T cell repertoires in COVID-19. Study as a whole: PBMCs, B-cell-depleted T cells, or T cells were the source of the cDNA or gDNA that made up the material.

Here immunoSEQ multiplex PCR was the method, and the copy in TCRdb shows in-frame clones only, minus some. The repertoire consists of 270,000 or so clones, with roughly 89% occurring once and the leading ten covering about 3%. This chain connects TRBV29-1 to TRBJ1-5; TRBD1 matches at 8 bases. Sequencing used peripheral blood. The source of this sequence is a woman under 40 with active or convalescent COVID-19. CDR3 bases: TGCAGCGCTGGACAGGGCCAGGATCAGCCCCAGCATTTT. Its translation is CSAGQGQDQPQHF. Supplemented by reference TRBV29-1 and TRBJ1-5, the full variable domain reads SAVISQKPSRDICQRGTSLTIQCQVDSQVTMMFWYRQQPGQSLTLIATANQGSEATYESGFVIDKFPISRPNLTFSTLTVSNMSPEDSSIYLCSAGQGQDQPQHFGDGTRLSIL.